Sequencing of this T cell receptor beta chain was carried out in a study of CD8 T cells in Susac syndrome. The RNA input was roughly 0.45 to 1 ug, and it was reverse transcribed with random hexamers. TCRdb redid the calling of the immunoSEQ multiplex PCR reads with MiXCR, one entry per CDR3 protein. Seen here are some 120,000 distinct CDR3 sequences, 90% to 95% observed once, and the top ten hold 0.12%. Germline CDR1 reads LNHDA; CDR2 reads SQIVND (reference sequence). This CDR3 region has 13 residues. Trimming pared 3 bases from V and 4 bases from J, leaving 9 bases between. TCR beta was sequenced from blood CD8+ and CD4+ T cells. TEMRA cells were enriched by FACS, and CD4+ and CD8+ T cells were negatively isolated.

This receptor was obtained from a human donor in good health. The V call is TRBV19, the J call TRBJ1-1; unclear D gene. Input material: CD4+ T cells from PBMCs. The DNA for the CDR3 is TGTGCCAGTAGTATGATTGGACTCACTGAAGCTTTCTTT. Translation: CASSMIGLTEAFF. Using reference TRBV19 and TRBJ1-1 for the parts outside the CDR3, the full variable domain is DGGITQSPKYLFRKEGQNVTLSCEQNLNHDAMYWYRQDPGQGLRLIYYSQIVNDFQKGDIAEGYSVSREKKESFPLTVTSAQKNPTAFYLCASSMIGLTEAFFGQGTRLTVV.